The present T cell receptor beta chain was sequenced within a study of blood T cell repertoires in COVID-19. Participants were aged about 18 to 89 years from some 24 US areas. Categorization into cohorts depended on clinical history that participants reported. Original analysis: The authors estimated nucleated cell counts from reference gene primer amplification. The method was immunoSEQ multiplex PCR; TCRdb's version includes in-frame clones alone and lacks a portion of them. The V and J calls and clone size are taken from that table; D and trimming were inferred from the DNA. Of around 240,000 clones listed, 91% are singletons. Germline trimming cut 2 bases from V and 6 bases from J; bases unmatched to any gene: 7. CDR1 is LNHDA and CDR2 is SQIVND in the germline V gene (reference sequence). The CDR3 is made up of 17 amino acids.

The sample comprised PBMCs or T cells enriched from blood (not recorded which). The chain uses TRBV19 and TRBJ2-2, with 12 bases lining up with TRBD2. The TCR was taken from a human donor in a cohort exposed to, infected with or recovered from COVID-19 (not recorded which). The donor label of this sample is uncertain. Here the CDR3 reads CASSIKASGGAPGELFF. The CDR3 DNA is TGTGCCAGTAGTATAAAGGCTAGCGGGGGGGCACCCGGGGAGCTGTTTTTT.